These 30 T cell receptor beta chains originate from one sample sequenced in a study of response to subunit inactivated influenza vaccine listed by TCRdb under 2018. Library method: RT-PCR. The listed sequencing device is Illumina HiSeq 2500. TCRdb applied fastp at Q25 and MiXCR to the public reads, then kept only in-frame beta chains. Every distinct CDR3 protein forms one entry, paired with its most common genes and DNA. In all, the sample holds under 850,000 distinct CDR3 sequences, and about 18% of those were seen once. The leading ten clones occupy approximately 10% of the sample. Material: PBMCs from blood, obtained roughly 5 days after vaccination. The receptors were gathered from a man aged 50-60 years who received an inactivated influenza vaccine. Donor details come from another sample of the same person, matched by shared clones.

This chain links TRBV28 with TRBJ1-2, with TRBD1 matching 8 bases. CDR1 is MDHEN, CDR2 SYDVKM, per germline. The V gene end was trimmed by 8 bases and the J gene end by 4 bases; junction bases not matched to a gene: 9. This CDR3 region has 14 residues. CDR3 region: CASGVPGQAYGYTF. The CDR3 DNA reads as TGTGCCAGCGGAGTGCCGGGACAGGCCTATGGCTACACCTTC.

Concerning this clonotype itself: A much larger clone differs by one base, so this may be a read error. The rearrangement joins TRBV11-2 to TRBJ2-1; 10 bases are a match to TRBD2. The CDR3 extends over 18 amino acids. The V and J ends lost 2 bases and 1 base, in that order; junction bases with no gene match: 8. Germline values: CDR1 SGHAT, CDR2 FQNNGV. As DNA, the CDR3 is TGTGCCAGCAGCTTAAGACTAGCGGGTTACCTATCCTACAATGAGCAGTTCTTC. Translation gives CASSLRLAGYLSYNEQFF.

This clonotype was counted between two and nine times. The chain couples TRBV27 to TRBJ2-7; D might be TRBD2 (6 bases). Deletions cut 6 bases from V and 6 bases from J, with 12 bases between. The length of the CDR3 is 12 residues. CDR1 and CDR2 (germline): MNHEY, SMNVEV (reference sequence). The CDR3 is CASSTVGSEQYF. The DNA of the CDR3 is TGTGCCAGCAGCACAGTCGGGAGCGAGCAGTACTTC.

This clonotype showed up just a few times. This rearrangement joins TRBV6-5 to TRBJ1-1; D might be TRBD1 (6 bases). This CDR3 comprises 14 residues. CDR1 MNHEY and CDR2 SVGAGI come from the germline V gene. Trimming took off 2 bases at V and 4 bases at J, with 11 bases between the two ends. CDR3 sequence (DNA): TGTGCCAGCAGTTACGGGAGGGGGGGCACTGAAGCTTTCTTT. Its protein is CASSYGRGGTEAFF.

This chain links TRBV12-3 or TRBV12-4 with TRBJ2-1; 9 bases map to TRBD1. The V and J ends lost 3 bases and 9 bases, in that order; junction bases with no gene match: 9. There are 15 residues in the CDR3. CDR3 amino acids: CASSFPGTGKTEQFF. CDR3 sequence (DNA): TGTGCCAGCAGTTTCCCCGGGACAGGGAAGACTGAGCAGTTCTTC.

This clonotype has ten or more counts. The junction departs from germline at one end; a sequencing error may be responsible. The chain employs TRBV20-1 and TRBJ1-5; tentative D call: TRBD1 (5 bases). Germline loops: CDR1 DFQATT, CDR2 SNEGSKA (reference sequence). The CDR3 totals 16 residues. The CDR3 nucleotides read TGCAGTGCCAGAGTCCCAGGAGGGGTCCTCAATCAGCCCCAGCATTTT. Translation gives CSARVPGGVLNQPQHF.

This clonotype was counted a few times. The J gene is TRBJ2-1, the V gene TRBV12-3 or TRBV12-4, with 7 bases aligning to TRBD2. This CDR3 has 15 amino acids. The V gene end was trimmed by 6 bases and the J gene end by 9 bases; junction bases not matched to a gene: 14. Here the CDR3 reads CASRILGTTFSEQFF. CDR3 in DNA: TGTGCCAGCAGAATTCTTGGGACTACTTTTAGTGAGCAGTTCTTC.

This clonotype showed up many times. This sequence joins TRBV6-2 or TRBV6-3 and TRBJ2-2, with a weak D call TRBD1 (6 bases). This CDR3 region has 15 residues. CDR1 and CDR2 from the germline V gene are MNHEY and SVGEGT. Trimming took off 1 base at V and 7 bases at J, with 13 bases between the two ends. The CDR3 reads CASSYFQGKVGELFF. In DNA form, the CDR3 reads TGTGCCAGCAGTTACTTCCAGGGGAAGGTCGGGGAGCTGTTTTTT.

A few counts support this clonotype. The rearrangement joins TRBV10-2 to TRBJ2-7, with 9 positions matching TRBD2. J gave up 4 bases and V 8 bases, and 12 bases lay outside the gene matches. This CDR3 comprises 15 residues. CDR1 WSHSY and CDR2 SAAADI come from the germline V gene. CDR3 DNA: TGCGCCAGCTGGTATAGCGGGAGCAAGGCGTACGAGCAGTACTTC. Translation: CASWYSGSKAYEQYF.

The genes are TRBV5-1 and TRBJ2-3; TRBD1 agrees at 9 bases. Losses at the gene ends were 7 bases for V and 4 bases for J; bases not matched to a gene: 13. This CDR3 comprises 16 residues. Per the germline V gene, CDR1 is SGHRS and CDR2 is YFSETQ. The CDR3 protein is CASRLQPGQGPDTQYF. As DNA, the CDR3 is TGCGCCAGCCGATTACAACCGGGACAGGGACCAGATACGCAGTATTTT.

The chain combines TRBV20-1 with TRBJ2-7; 13 positions match TRBD2. There are 16 residues in the CDR3. Per germline, CDR1 DFQATT and CDR2 SNEGSKA (reference sequence). V shed 3 bases, J shed 0 bases, and the junction held 5 bases outside the gene matches. The CDR3 spells CSARTSGGLSSYEQYF. CDR3 DNA: TGCAGTGCTAGGACTAGCGGGGGGCTGAGCTCCTACGAGCAGTACTTC.

The chain uses TRBV5-1 and TRBJ1-6; TRBD1 aligns across 8 bases. V shed 6 bases, J shed 10 bases, and the junction held 9 bases outside the gene matches. The CDR3 length is 14 residues. CDR1 is SGHRS and CDR2 is YFSETQ in the germline V gene. CDR3 nucleotide sequence: TGCGCCAGCACCCCTGGACAGGGCCGCTCACCCCTCCACTTT. This codes for CASTPGQGRSPLHF.

CDR3 sequence: CASSHPGQGANEQFF. DNA for the CDR3: TGTGCCAGCAGCCACCCGGGACAAGGGGCCAATGAGCAGTTCTTC. V usage is TRBV4-2 and J usage is TRBJ2-1; D may be TRBD1 (6 bases). Deletions cut 3 bases from V and 6 bases from J, with 15 bases between. The germline gives CDR1 LGHNA, CDR2 YNFKEQ. The CDR3 has 15 residues.

The V call is TRBV11-2, the J call TRBJ2-1; D assignment may be TRBD1 or TRBD2 (5 bases each). V shed 1 base and J shed 2 bases, with 9 bases lying between them. This CDR3 spans 15 amino acids. Per the germline V gene, CDR1 is SGHAT and CDR2 is FQNNGV. CDR3 in amino acids: CASSLVVGAYNEQFF. In nucleotides, the CDR3 is TGTGCCAGCAGCTTAGTCGTGGGGGCCTACAATGAGCAGTTCTTC.

This sequence joins TRBV18 and TRBJ2-1; D possibly corresponds to TRBD2 (7 bases). CDR3 length: 15 residues. With 3 bases removed from V and 5 bases from J, the gap between germline ends came to 14 bases. Germline V CDR1 and CDR2: KGHSH, LQKENI. CDR3 nucleotides: TGTGCCAGCTCACCGAGGGGGGGCGCCCACAATGAGCAGTTCTTC. Its translation is CASSPRGGAHNEQFF. Combining the CDR3 with reference TRBV18 and TRBJ2-1 gives the whole variable domain NAGVMQNPRHLVRRRGQEARLRCSPMKGHSHVYWYRQLPEEGLKFMVYLQKENIIDESGMPKERFSAEFPKEGPSILRIQQVVRGDSAAYFCASSPRGGAHNEQFFGPGTRLTVL.

This clonotype was seen more than once but under ten times. The rearrangement joins TRBV6-2 or TRBV6-3 to TRBJ1-1; 7 bases map to TRBD1. The germline CDR1 and CDR2 sequences are MNHEY and SVGEGT. This CDR3 region has 17 residues. After removal of 2 bases from V and 5 bases from J, the junction contained 14 bases not matched to a gene. The CDR3 DNA reads as TGTGCCAGCAGTTACCTCGCCAGCAGGGGGGAGGATACTGAAGCTTTCTTT. As protein: CASSYLASRGEDTEAFF.

The chain combines TRBV6-1 with TRBJ2-3; either TRBD1 or TRBD2 may supply D (5 bases each). The CDR3 spans 18 residues. From germline, CDR1 is MNHNS and CDR2 SASEGT. The V end lost 5 bases, the J end lost 0 bases, and 21 bases lay between the germline ends. CDR3 region: CASSQQHGARTSTDTQYF. The CDR3 DNA reads TGTGCCAGCAGTCAACAACATGGGGCGCGGACTAGCACAGATACGCAGTATTTT.

The table lists this clonotype with a few counts. The chain has TRBV5-6 and TRBJ2-5, with a tentative D call TRBD2 (5 bases). Trimming cost V 5 bases and J 5 bases, with 19 bases left between them. The V gene's germline CDR1 is SGHDT and CDR2 YYEEEE. This CDR3 spans 15 amino acids. In DNA, the CDR3 is TGTGCCAGCAGTCAACCGGGTCCCCGAGGGGAGACCCAGTACTTC. This gives the protein CASSQPGPRGETQYF. Drawing the rest from reference TRBV5-6 and TRBJ2-5, the complete variable domain is DAGVTQSPTHLIKTRGQQVTLRCSPKSGHDTVSWYQQALGQGPQFIFQYYEEEERQRGNFPDRFSGHQFPNYSSELNVNALLLGDSALYLCASSQPGPRGETQYFGPGTRLLVL.

In this sample, this clonotype turned up a few times. This chain joins TRBV20-1 and TRBJ2-1; 10 positions match TRBD1. This CDR3 has 14 amino acids. The J segment lost 7 bases and the V segment lost 6 bases, leaving 9 bases of the junction unmatched. Germline assignment: CDR1 DFQATT and CDR2 SNEGSKA (reference sequence). Here the CDR3 reads CSALPGQGTNEQFF. The CDR3 nucleotides are TGCAGTGCCCTACCGGGACAGGGGACAAATGAGCAGTTCTTC.

The V gene is TRBV28, the J gene TRBJ2-4; possibly TRBD1 for D (5 bases). The ends were cut back, 7 bases at V and 0 bases at J, with 13 bases in the middle. Germline CDR1 and CDR2: MDHEN and SYDVKM. The CDR3 runs 15 residues. The CDR3 coding sequence is TGTGCCAGCACCCGCACGACAGTAGCCAAAAACATTCAGTACTTC. Encoded protein: CASTRTTVAKNIQYF.

This clonotype was detected a few times. The rearrangement joins TRBV29-1 to TRBJ2-5; TRBD1 or TRBD2 may be the D gene (8 bases each). The CDR3 loop spans 14 amino acids. The V end lost 6 bases, the J end lost 8 bases, and 22 bases lay between the germline ends. Germline CDR1 is SQVTM and CDR2 is ANQGSEA. CDR3 coding DNA: TGCAGCGTGCACGGGGGGGGGACAGGCAATACCCAGTACTTC. The encoded protein is CSVHGGGTGNTQYF.

This clonotype has only a few counts. The chain uses TRBV5-6 and TRBJ2-5, with 8 nucleotides matching TRBD1. The CDR3 runs to 14 residues. J was trimmed by 5 bases and V by 0 bases; bases with no gene match: 3. CDR1 SGHDT and CDR2 YYEEEE come from the germline V gene. In DNA form, the CDR3 reads TGTGCCAGCAGCTTGGACAGGGGGATTGAGACCCAGTACTTC. Protein sequence: CASSLDRGIETQYF. Full variable domain (remainder filled in from reference TRBV5-6 and TRBJ2-5): DAGVTQSPTHLIKTRGQQVTLRCSPKSGHDTVSWYQQALGQGPQFIFQYYEEEERQRGNFPDRFSGHQFPNYSSELNVNALLLGDSALYLCASSLDRGIETQYFGPGTRLLVL.

The chain joins TRBV28 to TRBJ1-2; possibly TRBD1 for D (5 bases). V lost 6 bases, J lost 4 bases, and 9 bases lay in between. From germline, CDR1 is MDHEN and CDR2 SYDVKM. There are 12 residues in the CDR3. The CDR3 is CASRDNLYGYTF. CDR3 bases: TGTGCCAGCAGGGACAACCTCTATGGCTACACCTTC.

This clonotype occurred a few times. The chain combines TRBV29-1 with TRBJ1-2; 7 nucleotides align to TRBD1. This CDR3 comprises 12 residues. CDR1 is SQVTM, CDR2 ANQGSEA, per germline. V trimming: 4 bases; J trimming: 11 bases; junction bases outside the gene matches: 10. Here the CDR3 reads CSVADRAMGYTF. The CDR3 DNA reads TGCAGCGTTGCTGACAGGGCGATGGGGTACACCTTC.

V usage is TRBV6-5 and J usage is TRBJ1-1; TRBD1 might be the D (5 bases). The ends were cut back, 8 bases at V and 6 bases at J, with 10 bases in the middle. Germline CDR1 reads MNHEY; CDR2 reads SVGAGI. The CDR3 is 11 residues long. The DNA of the CDR3 is TGTGCCAGCGGGGGAGGCGCTGAAGCTTTCTTT. It yields the protein CASGGGAEAFF.

This clonotype was seen a handful of times. The chain recombines TRBV7-2 with TRBJ2-1; TRBD1 is a possible D gene (6 bases). The germline V and J ends were trimmed by 6 bases and 0 bases, with 12 bases remaining between them. The V gene's germline CDR1 is SGHTA and CDR2 FQGNSA. This CDR3 contains 15 residues. CDR3 amino acids: CASSPQDSSYNEQFF. CDR3 DNA sequence: TGTGCCAGCAGTCCACAGGACAGCTCCTACAATGAGCAGTTCTTC. Together with reference TRBV7-2 and TRBJ2-1, the CDR3 gives the full variable domain: GAGVSQSPSNKVTEKGKDVELRCDPISGHTALYWYRQSLGQGLEFLIYFQGNSAPDKSGLPSDRFSAERTGGSVSTLTIQRTQQEDSAVYLCASSPQDSSYNEQFFGPGTRLTVL.

This chain uses TRBV6-2 or TRBV6-3 with TRBJ1-5; tentative D call: TRBD1 (5 bases). This CDR3 has 15 amino acids. Trimming took off 2 bases at V and 3 bases at J, with 11 bases between the two ends. Per germline, CDR1 MNHEY and CDR2 SVGEGT. This CDR3 reads CASSYPDRTNQPQHF. CDR3 coding DNA: TGTGCCAGCAGTTACCCCGACAGAACCAATCAGCCCCAGCATTTT.

This clonotype occurred a few times. The V and J genes are TRBV5-1 and TRBJ2-1; 8 bases line up with TRBD2. The CDR3 sequence is 18 residues long. Germline V gene lookup returns CDR1 SGHRS and CDR2 YFSETQ. V lost 0 bases, J lost 8 bases, and 16 bases stayed unmatched. CDR3 in DNA: TGCGCCAGCAGCTTGGTTCCCGGGGGGGCTTTTCGGGGCGATGAGCAGTTCTTC. Amino acid sequence: CASSLVPGGAFRGDEQFF.

V usage is TRBV3-1 and J usage is TRBJ2-3, with 7 positions matching TRBD2. The germline CDR1 and CDR2 sequences are LGHDT and YNNKEL (reference sequence). After removal of 3 bases from V and 2 bases from J, the junction contained 8 bases not matched to a gene. The CDR3 has 16 residues. In DNA, the CDR3 is TGTGCCAGCAGCCAGACTAGCAATTCGATCACAGATACGCAGTATTTT. Protein: CASSQTSNSITDTQYF.

The gene calls are TRBV2 and TRBJ2-1; D unresolved. The V end was cut by 4 bases, the J end by 1 base, with 14 bases between. Germline CDR1 is SNHLY and CDR2 is FYNNEI. CDR3 length: 16 residues. The CDR3 here is CASSASAERSYNEQFF. The CDR3 region has the DNA TGTGCCAGCAGTGCCTCGGCTGAGAGGTCCTACAATGAGCAGTTCTTC.